This note documents a single T cell receptor (beta chain) sequence. Its antigen is currently unknown. The CDR3 has 18 amino acids. CDR1 SGHRS and CDR2 YFSETQ come from the germline V gene. The V gene end was trimmed by 1 base and the J gene end by 1 base; junction bases not matched to a gene: 10. The data belong to a study of cytomegalovirus exposure and HLA in healthy donors. TCRdb's table, derived via immunoSEQ multiplex PCR, lists solely in-frame clones and lacks some. The repertoire holds over 150,000 clones, with about 89% as singletons. Whole-study results and caveats: Subsequent analysis found a tendency for first-cohort TCR clusters to co-occur within the 120 or so validation repertoires. Altogether, about 160 TCR beta chains were recorded as cytomegalovirus-associated. Reports credit the classifier with highly specific, highly sensitive diagnosis of cytomegalovirus status.

The sample consisted of PBMCs. The receptor was isolated from a young woman in good health and CMV-seropositive. The chain combines TRBV5-1 with TRBJ2-3; 9 bases align to TRBD2. The chain's CDR3 is CASSLPRLAGRRTDTQYF. The CDR3 DNA is TGCGCCAGCAGCTTGCCCCGGCTAGCGGGGCGCCGCACAGATACGCAGTATTTT.